The TCR beta chain described here comes from a study of blood T cell repertoires in COVID-19 (TCRdb year 2020). Regarding the study in general: The collaborator samples originated in the United States, Italy and Spain and spanned the acute and convalescent phases of COVID-19. The repertoires were released in a freely available public database meant as a resource for research on the immune response to SARS-CoV-2. The samples were drawn from the first 160 participants of the ongoing ImmuneRACE study and from some 1,300 subjects provided by 6 global collaborators. The material from the prospective study consisted of cDNA or gDNA derived from T cells, B-cell-depleted T cells, or PBMCs. Where HLA class I and class II types were available, the types were taken from metadata supplied by the sample provider, not from assay-based typing. Deeply sampled blood TCRbeta repertoires from subjects exposed to, actively infected with, or recovered from COVID-19 were included in the dataset. Nearly every sample came with metadata listing a de-identified subject ID, COVID-19 status, age in years and sex.

TCRbeta CDR3 regions were amplified from genomic DNA by means of the immunoSEQ Assay, a bias-controlled multiplex PCR. Turning to the authors' computational methods: Within the assay, amplification of reference gene primers was used to estimate how many nucleated cells each sample contained. Sequence reads were collapsed and filtered to measure the absolute abundance of every unique TCRbeta CDR3 rearrangement. Productive Simpson clonality was computed per sample as the square root of Simpson's diversity index over productive rearrangements. In TCRdb, the immuneACCESS table is reduced to in-frame sequences with V and J assigned. These tables do not hold every clone; where another copy was compared, an unresolved V gene accounts for under half, and the others remain unexplained. Clonal size and the V and J genes are those of that table, whereas D and trimming came from the DNA. The sample has some 380,000 clones on record, approximately 80% of them singletons. Of the sample, around 1% is held by the ten largest clones.

Details on this clone: Its antigen remains undetermined. Per-nucleotide qualities are absent, and no much larger clonotype sits a single base away.

Whole blood was collected in K2EDTA tubes by collaborating institutions according to the institutions' own protocols. Collaborator samples were shipped for TCRbeta analysis as frozen whole blood, isolated PBMCs, or DNA extracted from either sample type. Broad study findings and their caveats: The amount of clinical and demographic metadata varied by source and participant and was provided uncurated.

The TCR comes from a human donor with acute or convalescent COVID-19. The donor label of this sample is uncertain. Sequenced sample: peripheral blood.

The CDR3 region has the sequence CASSYDILDTIYF. The DNA sequence is given as TGTGCCAGCAGCTACGACATATTAGACACCATATATTTT. The V and J genes are TRBV6-5 and TRBJ1-3, with no D gene named confidently. V is pared back by 6 bases and J by 8 bases, with 14 bases lying between the germline termini. Reading from cysteine to phenylalanine, the CDR3 counts 13 amino acids. Only the CDR3 part of the read is kept: 39 bases, read in frame from the first base. CDR1 MNHEY and CDR2 SVGAGI were looked up in the germline V gene.